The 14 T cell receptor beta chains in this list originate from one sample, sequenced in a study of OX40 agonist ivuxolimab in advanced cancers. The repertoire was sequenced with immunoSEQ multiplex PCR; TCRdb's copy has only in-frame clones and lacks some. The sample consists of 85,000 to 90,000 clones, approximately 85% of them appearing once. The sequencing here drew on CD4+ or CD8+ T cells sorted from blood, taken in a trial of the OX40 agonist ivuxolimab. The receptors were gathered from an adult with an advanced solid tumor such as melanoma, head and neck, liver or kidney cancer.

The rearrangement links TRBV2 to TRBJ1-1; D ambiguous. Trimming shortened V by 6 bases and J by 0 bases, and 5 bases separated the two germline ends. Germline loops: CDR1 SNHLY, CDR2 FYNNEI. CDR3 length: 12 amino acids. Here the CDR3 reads CASSEMNTEAFF. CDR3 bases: TGTGCCAGCAGCGAAATGAACACTGAAGCTTTCTTT.

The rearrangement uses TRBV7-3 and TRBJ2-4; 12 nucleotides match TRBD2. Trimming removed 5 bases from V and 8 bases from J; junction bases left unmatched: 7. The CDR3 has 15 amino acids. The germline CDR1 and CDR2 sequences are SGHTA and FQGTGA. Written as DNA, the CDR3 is TGTGCCAGCAGCCGGACTAGCGGGGAGGGAGACATTCAGTACTTC. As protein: CASSRTSGEGDIQYF. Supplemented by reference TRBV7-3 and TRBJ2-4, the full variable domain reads GAGVSQTPSNKVTEKGKYVELRCDPISGHTALYWYRQSLGQGPEFLIYFQGTGAADDSGLPNDRFFAVRPEGSVSTLKIQRTERGDSAVYLCASSRTSGEGDIQYFGAGTRLSVL.

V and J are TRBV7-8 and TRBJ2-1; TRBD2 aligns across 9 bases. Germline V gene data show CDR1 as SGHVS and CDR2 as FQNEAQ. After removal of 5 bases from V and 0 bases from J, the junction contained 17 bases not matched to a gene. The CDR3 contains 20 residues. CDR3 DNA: TGTGCCAGCAGCGCCCGCCACGGGGCTAGCGGGATAGTCTCCTACAATGAGCAGTTCTTC. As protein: CASSARHGASGIVSYNEQFF.

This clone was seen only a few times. Here the CDR3 reads CASSESWTGEQYV. CDR3 coding DNA: TGCGCCAGCAGTGAGTCCTGGACTGGCGAGCAGTACGTC. The chain is built from TRBV10-1 and TRBJ2-7; the D gene is possibly TRBD2 (5 bases). The length of the CDR3 is 13 residues. CDR1 and CDR2 from the germline V gene are WNHNN and SYGVQD (reference sequence). Trimming took off 0 bases at V and 6 bases at J, with 9 bases between the two ends.

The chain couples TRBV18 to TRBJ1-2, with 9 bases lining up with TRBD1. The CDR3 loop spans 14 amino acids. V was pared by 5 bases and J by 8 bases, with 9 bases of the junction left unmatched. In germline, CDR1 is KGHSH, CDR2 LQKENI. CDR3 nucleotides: TGTGCCAGCTCATCAGAGGGACAGGGAAAAGGCTACACCTTC. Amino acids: CASSSEGQGKGYTF.

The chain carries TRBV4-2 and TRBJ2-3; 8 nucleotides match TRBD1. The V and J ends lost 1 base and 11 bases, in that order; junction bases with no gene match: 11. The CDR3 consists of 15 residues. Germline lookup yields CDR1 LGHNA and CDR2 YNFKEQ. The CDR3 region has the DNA TGTGCCAGCAGCCAAGCGGCAGGGGGCGGCGACTTGCAGTATTTT. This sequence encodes CASSQAAGGGDLQYF.

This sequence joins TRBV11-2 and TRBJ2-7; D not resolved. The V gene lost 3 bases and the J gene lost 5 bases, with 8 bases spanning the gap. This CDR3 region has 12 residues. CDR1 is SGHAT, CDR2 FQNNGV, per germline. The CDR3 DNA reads TGTGCCAGCAGCTTGAGCCGCGACGAGCAGTACGTC. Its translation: CASSLSRDEQYV.

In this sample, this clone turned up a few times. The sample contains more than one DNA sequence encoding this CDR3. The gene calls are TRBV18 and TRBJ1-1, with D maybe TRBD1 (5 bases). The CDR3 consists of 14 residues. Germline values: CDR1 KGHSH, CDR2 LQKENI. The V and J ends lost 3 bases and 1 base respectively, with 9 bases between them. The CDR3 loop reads CASSPQQGNTEAFF. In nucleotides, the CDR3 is TGTGCCAGCTCACCGCAGCAGGGGAACACTGAAGCTTTCTTT.

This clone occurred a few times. CDR3 nucleotides: TGCGCCAGCAGCCAAAGGGGGACAGGACGACAGTACTTC. As protein: CASSQRGTGRQYF. The gene calls are TRBV4-3 and TRBJ2-7, with 8 bases lining up with TRBD1. The V and J ends lost 2 bases and 10 bases, in that order; junction bases with no gene match: 7. The V gene's germline CDR1 is LGHNA and CDR2 YSLEER. The CDR3 sequence is 13 residues long.

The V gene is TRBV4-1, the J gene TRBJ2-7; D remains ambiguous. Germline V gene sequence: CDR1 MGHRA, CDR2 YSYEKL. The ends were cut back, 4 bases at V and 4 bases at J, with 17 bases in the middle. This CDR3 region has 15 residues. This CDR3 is CASSPGHGSPYEQYF. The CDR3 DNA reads TGCGCCAGCAGCCCCGGCCATGGCTCACCTTACGAGCAGTACTTC.

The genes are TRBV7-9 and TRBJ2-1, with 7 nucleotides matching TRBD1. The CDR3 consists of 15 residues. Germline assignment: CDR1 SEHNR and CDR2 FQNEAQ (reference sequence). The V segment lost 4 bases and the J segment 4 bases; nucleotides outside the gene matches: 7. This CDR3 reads CASSYAWDRYNEQFF. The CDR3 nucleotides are TGTGCCAGCAGCTATGCCTGGGACAGATACAATGAGCAGTTCTTC.

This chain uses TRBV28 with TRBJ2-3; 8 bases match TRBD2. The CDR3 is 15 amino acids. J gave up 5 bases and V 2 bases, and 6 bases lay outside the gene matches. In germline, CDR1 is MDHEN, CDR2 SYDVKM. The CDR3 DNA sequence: TGTGCCAGCAGTTTACCGGGACTAGTGGGAGATACGCAGTATTTT. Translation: CASSLPGLVGDTQYF.

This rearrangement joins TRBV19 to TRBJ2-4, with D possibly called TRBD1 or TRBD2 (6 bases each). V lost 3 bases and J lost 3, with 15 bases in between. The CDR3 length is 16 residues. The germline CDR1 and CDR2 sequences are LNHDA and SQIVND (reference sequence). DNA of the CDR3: TGTGCCAGTAGTATCCGAGGGGGGTCTGGCAAAAACATTCAGTACTTC. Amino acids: CASSIRGGSGKNIQYF.

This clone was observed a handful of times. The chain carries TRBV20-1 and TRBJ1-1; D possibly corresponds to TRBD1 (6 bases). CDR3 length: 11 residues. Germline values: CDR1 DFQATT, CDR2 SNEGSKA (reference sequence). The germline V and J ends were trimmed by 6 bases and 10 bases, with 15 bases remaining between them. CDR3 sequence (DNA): TGCAGTGCCGCAGGGGTTTCGGGAGCTTTCTTT. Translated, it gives CSAAGVSGAFF.